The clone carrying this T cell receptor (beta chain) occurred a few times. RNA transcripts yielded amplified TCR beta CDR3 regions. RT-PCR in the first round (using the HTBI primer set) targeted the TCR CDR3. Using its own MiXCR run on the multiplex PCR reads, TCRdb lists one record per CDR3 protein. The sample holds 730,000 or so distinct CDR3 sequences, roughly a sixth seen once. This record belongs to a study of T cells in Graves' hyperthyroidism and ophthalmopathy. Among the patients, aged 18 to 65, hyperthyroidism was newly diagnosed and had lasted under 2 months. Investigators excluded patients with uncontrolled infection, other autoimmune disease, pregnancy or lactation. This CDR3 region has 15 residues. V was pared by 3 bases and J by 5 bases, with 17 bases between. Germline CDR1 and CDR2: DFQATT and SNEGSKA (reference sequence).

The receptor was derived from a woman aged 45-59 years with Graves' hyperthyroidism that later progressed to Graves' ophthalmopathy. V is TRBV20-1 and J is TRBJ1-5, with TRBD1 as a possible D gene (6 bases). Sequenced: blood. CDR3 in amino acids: CSASTRGALYQPQHF. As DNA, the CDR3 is TGCAGTGCTAGTACCAGGGGTGCCCTCTATCAGCCCCAGCATTTT.